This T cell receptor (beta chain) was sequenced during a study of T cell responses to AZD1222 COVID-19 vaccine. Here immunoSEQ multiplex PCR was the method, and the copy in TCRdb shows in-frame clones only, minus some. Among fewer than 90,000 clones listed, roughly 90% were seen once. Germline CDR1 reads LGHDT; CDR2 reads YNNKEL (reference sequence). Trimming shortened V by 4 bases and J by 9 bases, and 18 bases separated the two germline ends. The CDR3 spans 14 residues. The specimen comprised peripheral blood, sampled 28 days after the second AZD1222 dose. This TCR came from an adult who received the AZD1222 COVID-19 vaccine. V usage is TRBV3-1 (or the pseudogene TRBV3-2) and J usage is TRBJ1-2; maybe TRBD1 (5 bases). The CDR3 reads CASSPSGRVVSYTF. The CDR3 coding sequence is TGTGCCAGCAGCCCCTCGGGCAGGGTCGTAAGCTACACCTTC.